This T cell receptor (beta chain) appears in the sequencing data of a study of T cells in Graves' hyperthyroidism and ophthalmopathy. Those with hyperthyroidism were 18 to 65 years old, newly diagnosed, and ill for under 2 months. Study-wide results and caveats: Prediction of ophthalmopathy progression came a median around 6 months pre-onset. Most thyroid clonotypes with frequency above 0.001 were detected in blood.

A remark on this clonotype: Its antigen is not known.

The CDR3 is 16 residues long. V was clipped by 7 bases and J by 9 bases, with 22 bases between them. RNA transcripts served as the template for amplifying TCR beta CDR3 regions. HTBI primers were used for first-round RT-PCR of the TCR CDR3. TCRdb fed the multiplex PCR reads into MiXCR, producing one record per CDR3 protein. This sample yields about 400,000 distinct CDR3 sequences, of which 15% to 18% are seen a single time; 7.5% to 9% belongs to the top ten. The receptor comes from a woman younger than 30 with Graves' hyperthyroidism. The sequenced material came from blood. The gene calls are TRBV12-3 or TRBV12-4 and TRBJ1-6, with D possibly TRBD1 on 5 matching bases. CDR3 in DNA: TGTGCCAGCACCACGGGGGGGTCGGGTTGGAGTTCACCCCTCCACTTT. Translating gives CASTTGGSGWSSPLHF.